One sample yielded the 12 T cell receptor beta chains listed below, sequenced in a study of T cell responses to AZD1222 COVID-19 vaccine. Generated by immunoSEQ multiplex PCR, the TCRdb table keeps only in-frame clones and is missing some. The sample lists over 130,000 clones; under 95% were seen once. The sequencing here drew on peripheral blood, taken on day 0 of AZD1222 vaccination. These receptors all stem from an adult in good health.

The chain is built from TRBV5-1 and TRBJ2-5; 10 bases align to TRBD2. Looked up from germline, CDR1 is SGHRS and CDR2 is YFSETQ. This CDR3 is built from 15 residues. V lost 0 bases, J lost 3 bases, and 2 bases stayed unmatched. As DNA, the CDR3 is TGCGCCAGCAGCTTGGGGGGGACTAGCGAAGAGACCCAGTACTTC. Translation gives CASSLGGTSEETQYF.

This rearrangement joins TRBV18 to TRBJ2-3; TRBD2 aligns across 12 bases. Germline-derived CDR1 and CDR2 are KGHSH and LQKENI. Losses at the gene ends were 3 bases for V and 6 bases for J; bases not matched to a gene: 4. The CDR3 is made up of 15 amino acids. CDR3 region: CASSPLAGGHDTQYF. The CDR3 nucleotides are TGTGCCAGCTCACCGCTAGCGGGGGGGCACGATACGCAGTATTTT.

The chain joins TRBV7-8 to TRBJ2-7; a weak D match, TRBD1 (5 bases). Trimming took 0 bases from V and 3 from J, leaving 9 bases between them. Germline values: CDR1 SGHVS, CDR2 FQNEAQ. The CDR3 is 14 residues long. CDR3: CASSLARQGYEQYF. The CDR3 nucleotides are TGTGCCAGCAGCTTAGCGCGCCAGGGCTACGAGCAGTACTTC.

The DNA for the CDR3 is TGCGCCAGCAGCCCGACTCTTACCCTAAAGAACACTGAAGCTTTCTTT. Encoded protein: CASSPTLTLKNTEAFF. The V and J genes are TRBV5-1 and TRBJ1-1; D not certain. The CDR3 is made up of 16 amino acids. CDR1 is SGHRS, CDR2 YFSETQ, per germline. V lost 4 bases and J lost 1, with 17 bases in between.

This sequence joins TRBV3-1 (or the pseudogene TRBV3-2) and TRBJ1-1; D is ambiguous. The ends were cut back, 1 base at V and 6 bases at J, with 9 bases in the middle. CDR1 is LGHDT, CDR2 YNNKEL, per germline (reference sequence). The length of the CDR3 is 13 residues. CDR3 DNA: TGTGCCAGCAGCCAAGGGGAGGCCTCTGAAGCTTTCTTT. Protein product: CASSQGEASEAFF.

V usage is TRBV6-1 and J usage is TRBJ2-2, with no clear D. Per the germline V gene, CDR1 is MNHNS and CDR2 is SASEGT. The ends were cut back, 1 base at V and 4 bases at J, with 10 bases in the middle. CDR3 length equals 15 residues. CDR3 sequence: CASSEGAGFTGELFF. The DNA for the CDR3 is TGTGCCAGCAGTGAAGGGGCAGGATTCACCGGGGAGCTGTTTTTT.

The chain recombines TRBV10-2 with TRBJ1-2, with unresolved D. Germline V gene sequence: CDR1 WSHSY, CDR2 SAAADI. Trimming left V 0 bases short and J 0 bases short, with 8 bases between. The CDR3 is 15 amino acids. The CDR3 DNA reads TGCGCCAGCAGTGAGTCGATAGGGCCTAACTATGGCTACACCTTC. This translates into CASSESIGPNYGYTF.

This sequence joins TRBV6-5 and TRBJ1-1, with 9 bases identical to TRBD1. There are 15 residues in the CDR3. V lost 10 bases to trimming and J lost 3 bases; unmatched junction nucleotides: 12. The germline V gene has CDR1 MNHEY and CDR2 SVGAGI. CDR3 protein: CATFSGGQGDTEAFF. The DNA of the CDR3 is TGTGCCACCTTCTCCGGGGGACAGGGCGACACTGAAGCTTTCTTT.

The chain joins TRBV4-2 to TRBJ2-7; D is perhaps TRBD1 or TRBD2 (5 bases each). The CDR3 spans 15 residues. Trimming cost V 0 bases and J 11 bases, with 20 bases left between them. CDR1 and CDR2 from the germline V gene are LGHNA and YNFKEQ. CDR3 sequence: CASSQDARGEGLEYF. CDR3 in DNA: TGTGCCAGCAGCCAAGATGCGAGGGGCGAGGGTCTGGAGTACTTC.

The chain uses TRBV5-5 and TRBJ1-2; possibly TRBD1 for D (5 bases). V shed 0 bases and J shed 1 base, with 16 bases lying between them. This CDR3 comprises 17 residues. Germline V lookup: CDR1 SGHKS, CDR2 YYEKEE (reference sequence). CDR3 in DNA: TGTGCCAGCAGCTTGGAAGGGCGGGGGGACTTTAACTATGGCTACACCTTC. It codes for CASSLEGRGDFNYGYTF. The whole variable domain, remainder taken from reference TRBV5-5 and TRBJ1-2, is DAGVTQSPTHLIKTRGQQVTLRCSPISGHKSVSWYQQVLGQGPQFIFQYYEKEERGRGNFPDRFSARQFPNYSSELNVNALLLGDSALYLCASSLEGRGDFNYGYTFGSGTRLTVV.

The rearrangement uses TRBV5-1 and TRBJ1-4, with 12 bases fitting TRBD1. Trimming cost V 4 bases and J 8 bases; bases outside gene matches: 12. CDR3 length: 17 amino acids. CDR1 and CDR2 from the germline V gene are SGHRS and YFSETQ. CDR3 DNA: TGCGCCAGCAGCGAGACCGGGACAGGGGGCGGTGGAGAAAAACTGTTTTTT. Translating gives CASSETGTGGGGEKLFF. Looking up the rest from reference TRBV5-1 and TRBJ1-4 gives the full variable domain: KAGVTQTPRYLIKTRGQQVTLSCSPISGHRSVSWYQQTPGQGLQFLFEYFSETQRNKGNFPGRFSGRQFSNSRSEMNVSTLELGDSALYLCASSETGTGGGGEKLFFGSGTQLSVL.

This clone occurred once. The chain joins TRBV29-1 to TRBJ1-5; possibly TRBD1 for D (5 bases). Germline values: CDR1 SQVTM, CDR2 ANQGSEA. This CDR3 has 13 amino acids. V was pared by 6 bases and J by 9 bases, with 18 bases between. DNA of the CDR3: TGCAGCGTCTCCTATGGGGCGGGGAGGCCCCAGCATTTT. Its translation is CSVSYGAGRPQHF.